Presented here are 2 T cell receptor beta chains from one specimen sequenced in a study of vaccination and CD4 T cells after COVID-19 (dated by TCRdb to the early 2020s). These receptors lack a known antigen. The treatment or condition label on this specimen signifies: approximately nine-day PBMC culture with coronavirus spike peptide pools or control peptides (ViraFEST assay). CD4+ T cells from unexposed donors were collected before the COVID-19 pandemic (2011-2018). Library construction relied on PCR. Sequencing was performed on an Illumina iSeq 100. DNA from cultured CD4+ T cells underwent TCR sequencing with the Oncomine TCR Beta short-read assay at the Johns Hopkins FTIC core. Using fastp trimming at Q25 and MiXCR clonotype assembly, TCRdb reanalyzed the public sequencing data and kept in-frame beta chains. CDR3 protein sequences are deduplicated, and each keeps its most common genes and DNA. Counted in this sample were 8,000 or so distinct CDR3 sequences; roughly 29% of them appeared once. The ten largest clones capture 33% of the sample.

The sequenced sample consisted of CD4+ T cells from blood, cultured in vitro. The source is a human donor in good health.

The chain combines TRBV5-1 with TRBJ2-7, with a tentative D call TRBD1 (6 bases). Trimming left V 7 bases short and J 7 bases short, with 21 bases between. This CDR3 is built from 14 residues. CDR1 is SGHRS and CDR2 is YFSETQ in the germline V gene. CDR3 region: CASGPRTDGGEQYF. The DNA of the CDR3 is TGCGCCAGCGGACCAAGGACAGACGGCGGTGAGCAGTACTTC.

V and J are TRBV6-5 and TRBJ1-3; D is perhaps TRBD1 (5 bases). The germline V gene has CDR1 MNHEY and CDR2 SVGAGI. There are 16 residues in the CDR3. The V and J ends lost 3 bases and 0 bases respectively, with 12 bases between them. The CDR3 protein is CASSYGDQFSGNTIYF. The CDR3 DNA is TGTGCCAGCAGTTATGGGGACCAATTCTCTGGAAACACCATATATTTT.